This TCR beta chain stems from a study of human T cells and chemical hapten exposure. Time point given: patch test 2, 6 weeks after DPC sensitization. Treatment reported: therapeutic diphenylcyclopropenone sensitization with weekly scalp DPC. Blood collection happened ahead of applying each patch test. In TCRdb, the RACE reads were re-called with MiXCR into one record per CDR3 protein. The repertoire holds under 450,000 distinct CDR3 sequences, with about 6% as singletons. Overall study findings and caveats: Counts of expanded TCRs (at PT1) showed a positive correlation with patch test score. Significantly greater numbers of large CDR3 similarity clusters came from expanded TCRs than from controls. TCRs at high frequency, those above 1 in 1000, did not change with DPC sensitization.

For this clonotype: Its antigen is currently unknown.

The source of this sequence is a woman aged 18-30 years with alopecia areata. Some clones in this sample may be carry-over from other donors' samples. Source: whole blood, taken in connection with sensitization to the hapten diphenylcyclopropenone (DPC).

CDR3 region: CSAKQVRDNSPLHF. DNA of the CDR3: TGCAGTGCTAAACAGGTTAGGGATAATTCACCCCTCCACTTT. The V call is TRBV20-1, the J call TRBJ1-6; the D gene is possibly TRBD1 (5 bases). The CDR3 runs 14 residues. Germline V gives CDR1 DFQATT, CDR2 SNEGSKA (reference sequence). V was clipped by 4 bases and J by 5 bases, with 12 bases between them.